The 14 T cell receptor beta chains below all came from one sample that was sequenced in a study of blood T cell repertoires in COVID-19. Repertoires were generated with immunoSEQ multiplex PCR, while TCRdb's copy carries only in-frame clones and drops some. Of just over 650,000 clones detected, more than 80% appear once; the ten largest clones hold under 0.3%. The sequenced sample consisted of peripheral blood. The receptors come from a woman aged 18-30 years with acute or convalescent COVID-19.

The rearrangement joins TRBV12-3 or TRBV12-4 to TRBJ2-1, with no clear D. V was cut by 10 bases and J by 12 bases, with 22 bases left in between. This CDR3 is 13 amino acids long. The chain's CDR3 is CAIDVASSHAQFF. The CDR3 DNA reads TGTGCCATAGACGTAGCCTCTTCCCACGCGCAGTTCTTC.

The V call is TRBV6-6, the J call TRBJ1-2, with 7 bases lining up with TRBD1. J gave up 2 bases and V 0 bases, and 3 bases lay outside the gene matches. The CDR3 runs to 15 residues. CDR1 and CDR2 (germline): MNHNY, SVGAGI (reference sequence). Written as DNA, the CDR3 is TGTGCCAGCAGTTACTCAGGGGGACAGAACTATGGCTACACCTTC. This sequence encodes CASSYSGGQNYGYTF.

Only a few counts were recorded for this clone. The chain combines TRBV5-4 with TRBJ1-6; TRBD1 might be the D (6 bases). CDR1 is SGHNT and CDR2 is YYREEE in the germline V gene (reference sequence). V was clipped by 2 bases and J by 8 bases, with 11 bases between them. CDR3 length equals 14 residues. CDR3 residues: CASSFGDTHSPLHF. The CDR3 bases are TGTGCCAGCAGCTTTGGGGACACCCATTCACCCCTCCACTTT.

This clone is a singleton in its sample. This chain joins TRBV20-1 and TRBJ2-5; 9 bases are a match to TRBD1. The CDR3 consists of 15 residues. Per germline, CDR1 DFQATT and CDR2 SNEGSKA (reference sequence). Trimming removed 3 bases from V and 1 base from J; junction bases left unmatched: 6. CDR3 sequence: CSASPRTGAQETQYF. The CDR3 DNA is TGCAGTGCTAGTCCTAGGACAGGGGCCCAAGAGACCCAGTACTTC.

The J gene is TRBJ1-6, the V gene TRBV7-9; unclear D gene. There are 13 residues in the CDR3. Germline CDR1 reads SEHNR; CDR2 reads FQNEAQ (reference sequence). Deletions cut 5 bases from V and 10 bases from J, with 12 bases between. DNA of the CDR3: TGTGCCAGCAGCCCAGAGGTTAGGTCACCCCTCCACTTT. It codes for CASSPEVRSPLHF.

The chain is built from TRBV5-1 and TRBJ1-1; 10 bases match TRBD1. CDR1 SGHRS and CDR2 YFSETQ come from the germline V gene. The CDR3 length is 16 residues. V was pared by 5 bases and J by 4 bases, with 11 bases of the junction left unmatched. The CDR3 protein is CASRVDRGRWGTEAFF. In DNA form, the CDR3 reads TGCGCCAGCAGAGTCGACAGGGGGCGCTGGGGCACTGAAGCTTTCTTT.

The genes are TRBV9 and TRBJ2-7; D is perhaps TRBD1 (6 bases). Germline CDR1 SGDLS, CDR2 YYNGEE. The V and J ends lost 0 bases and 2 bases respectively, with 9 bases between them. This CDR3 has 14 residues. CDR3 in DNA: TGTGCCAGCAGCGTAGGACAGGCCCCCTACGAGCAGTACTTC. This gives the protein CASSVGQAPYEQYF.

Points on this clone: Other DNA variants within this sample encode the same CDR3. V is TRBV27 and J is TRBJ1-1; D is undetermined. CDR1 and CDR2 (germline): MNHEY, SMNVEV (reference sequence). This CDR3 has 14 residues. The V and J ends lost 2 bases and 4 bases respectively, with 11 bases between them. The CDR3 sequence is CASSLGGLATEAFF. The CDR3 bases are TGTGCCAGCAGTTTAGGTGGCTTGGCCACTGAAGCTTTCTTT.

A single count supports this clone. This chain joins TRBV10-2 and TRBJ2-3; TRBD2 matches at 10 bases. The CDR3 has 18 amino acids. With V trimmed by 0 bases and J by 1 base, 7 bases remained unmatched. Germline CDR1 is WSHSY and CDR2 is SAAADI. The CDR3 region is CASSESSGGGSGTDTQYF. For the CDR3, the DNA is TGCGCCAGCAGTGAGTCGAGCGGGGGGGGTTCTGGCACAGATACGCAGTATTTT.

The chain links TRBV2 to TRBJ2-7, with D perhaps TRBD1 (7 bases). V was shortened by 6 bases and J by 2 bases, with 17 bases between the two germline ends. From germline, CDR1 is SNHLY and CDR2 FYNNEI. There are 15 residues in the CDR3. The CDR3 loop is CASSPVRDSAYEQYF. The CDR3 coding sequence is TGTGCCAGCAGCCCCGTGCGGGACAGCGCCTACGAGCAGTACTTC.

The table lists this clone with a few counts. The gene calls are TRBV6-4 and TRBJ2-2; D might be TRBD2 (5 bases). CDR1 and CDR2 from the germline V gene are MRHNA and SNTAGT. The CDR3 sequence is 13 residues long. V lost 2 bases, J lost 5 bases, and 6 bases lay in between. CDR3 region: CASSDRETGELFF. For the CDR3, the DNA is TGTGCCAGCAGTGACCGGGAAACCGGGGAGCTGTTTTTT.

In nucleotides, the CDR3 is TGTGCCAGCAGCCTACCCCAGGGGAGTTACACTGAAGCTTTCTTT. It is translated as CASSLPQGSYTEAFF. V is TRBV28 and J is TRBJ1-1, with a weak D call TRBD1 (6 bases). CDR1 MDHEN and CDR2 SYDVKM come from the germline V gene. V was trimmed by 6 bases and J by 3 bases, leaving 17 bases between them. This CDR3 spans 15 amino acids.

The sample holds one count of this clone. The CDR3 sequence: CASSPDRVNNEKLFF. CDR3 DNA: TGTGCCAGCAGTCCCGACAGGGTGAATAATGAAAAACTGTTTTTT. This sequence joins TRBV6-5 and TRBJ1-4; 7 bases align to TRBD1. CDR1 is MNHEY and CDR2 is SVGAGI in the germline V gene. The CDR3 runs 15 residues. The trim removed 5 bases at V and 4 bases at J, leaving 7 bases unmatched.

The rearrangement links TRBV6-5 to TRBJ2-3; D is uncertain. V lost 0 bases, J lost 4 bases, and 11 bases lay in between. Germline V gene data show CDR1 as MNHEY and CDR2 as SVGAGI. The CDR3 sequence is 15 residues long. The CDR3 sequence: CASSYSLRRADTQYF. The CDR3 bases are TGTGCCAGCAGTTACTCGTTGCGCCGCGCAGATACGCAGTATTTT.